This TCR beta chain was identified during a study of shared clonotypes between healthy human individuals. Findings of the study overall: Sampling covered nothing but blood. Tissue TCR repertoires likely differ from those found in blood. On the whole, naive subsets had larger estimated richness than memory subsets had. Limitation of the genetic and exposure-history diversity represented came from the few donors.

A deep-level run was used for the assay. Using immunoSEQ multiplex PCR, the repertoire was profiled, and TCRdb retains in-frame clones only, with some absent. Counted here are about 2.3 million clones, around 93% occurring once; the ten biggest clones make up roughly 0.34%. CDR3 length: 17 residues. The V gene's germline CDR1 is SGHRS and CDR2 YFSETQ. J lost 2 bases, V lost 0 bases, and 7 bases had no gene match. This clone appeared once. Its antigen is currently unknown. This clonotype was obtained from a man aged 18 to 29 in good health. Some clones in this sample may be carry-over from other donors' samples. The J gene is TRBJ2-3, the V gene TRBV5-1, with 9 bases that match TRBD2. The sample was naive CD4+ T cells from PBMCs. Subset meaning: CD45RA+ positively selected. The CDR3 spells CASSLVSSGTDTDTQYF. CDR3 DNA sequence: TGCGCCAGCAGCTTGGTGTCTAGCGGGACCGACACAGATACGCAGTATTTT.